One and the same sample provided the 26 T cell receptor beta chains below, sequenced in a study of T cell repertoires in cytomegalovirus infection. Each CDR3 protein gets one entry after TCRdb re-called the reads with MiXCR. The sample has tens of thousands of distinct CDR3 sequences, roughly a quarter seen once. Their cognate antigens are unknown. The input for sequencing was CD8+ T cells from cultured PBMCs, taken from culture after CMV antigen stimulation. Receptors were obtained from a human donor in good health (CMV status not recorded). Some clones in this sample may be carry-over from other donors' samples.

J is TRBJ2-7 and V is TRBV5-5; D perhaps matches TRBD1 (5 bases). Germline CDR1 is SGHKS and CDR2 is YYEKEE (reference sequence). The CDR3 is 14 amino acids. V was shortened by 3 bases and J by 2 bases, with 12 bases between the two germline ends. CDR3 coding DNA: TGTGCCAGCAGCTCCGACAGCCCAACCTACGAGCAGTACTTC. As protein: CASSSDSPTYEQYF.

Notes on this clonotype: With a much larger clone just one base away, this may be a read error. V gene TRBV6-1 combines with J gene TRBJ2-5; 8 bases map to TRBD1. This CDR3 contains 19 residues. Trimming took 5 bases from V and 0 from J; bases not matched to a gene: 17. The germline gives CDR1 MNHNS, CDR2 SASEGT. The CDR3 is CASSTNLGTGIIYQETQYF. The CDR3 DNA sequence: TGTGCCAGCAGTACAAACTTAGGGACAGGCATCATCTACCAAGAGACCCAGTACTTC.

This clonotype has a count of ten or more. V gene TRBV4-3 combines with J gene TRBJ2-5, with D unresolved. The germline V gene encodes CDR1 LGHNA and CDR2 YSLEER. The CDR3 has 15 amino acids. V shed 0 bases and J shed 5 bases, with 13 bases lying between them. CDR3 amino acids: CASSQDWVEFETQYF. The CDR3 DNA sequence: TGCGCCAGCAGCCAAGACTGGGTTGAGTTCGAGACCCAGTACTTC.

This clonotype showed up many times. The chain has TRBV7-2 and TRBJ2-7; 9 bases are a match to TRBD2. The junction had 15 bases not matched to a gene; V was cut back by 5 bases and J by 4 bases. The CDR3 runs 17 residues. Per the germline V gene, CDR1 is SGHTA and CDR2 is FQGNSA. The CDR3 sequence is CASSPTGFLSGSYEQYF. DNA for the CDR3: TGTGCCAGCAGCCCCACCGGGTTTCTTAGCGGGAGTTACGAGCAGTACTTC.

This chain links TRBV30 with TRBJ1-1; 7 nucleotides line up with TRBD1. V lost 7 bases to trimming and J lost 11 bases; unmatched junction nucleotides: 7. From germline, CDR1 is GTSNPN and CDR2 SVGIG (reference sequence). This CDR3 contains 10 residues. CDR3: CASEYRGAFF. The CDR3 DNA follows: TGTGCCTCGGAATACAGGGGTGCTTTCTTT.

The V and J genes are TRBV28 and TRBJ2-5; D not resolved. The CDR3 extends over 15 amino acids. The germline V gene has CDR1 MDHEN and CDR2 SYDVKM. V was trimmed by 3 bases and J by 6 bases, leaving 17 bases between them. The chain's CDR3 is CASSFTLLSVKTQYF. CDR3 sequence (DNA): TGTGCCAGCAGTTTCACGTTGTTGAGTGTAAAGACCCAGTACTTC.

This clonotype was seen more than once but under ten times. This chain links TRBV11-2 with TRBJ2-1, with unresolved D. Trimming took 1 base from V and 8 from J, leaving 12 bases between them. The CDR3 sequence is 14 residues long. The germline V gene encodes CDR1 SGHAT and CDR2 FQNNGV. CDR3 sequence (DNA): TGTGCCAGCAGCTTAGGTTCTGTGAGCCATGAGCAGTTCTTC. The encoded protein is CASSLGSVSHEQFF.

There are a few counts of this clonotype. The chain carries TRBV6-6 and TRBJ2-7; 7 nucleotides align to TRBD2. The CDR3 is 14 amino acids. Germline V CDR1 and CDR2: MNHNY, SVGAGI (reference sequence). Germline trimming cut 5 bases from V and 5 bases from J; bases unmatched to any gene: 9. CDR3 nucleotides: TGTGCCAGCAGTCTACTAGCGAATGGGGACGAGCAGTACTTC. Translating it yields CASSLLANGDEQYF.

Ten or more counts support this clonotype. A junction boundary mismatches the germline segment, possibly from a read error. The V call is TRBV24-1, the J call TRBJ2-2; D remains ambiguous. Germline assignment: CDR1 KGHDR and CDR2 SFDVKD. The CDR3 loop spans 14 amino acids. This CDR3 is CATSDLPKTGELFF. DNA for the CDR3: TGTGCCACCAGTGATTTACCGAAGACCGGGGAGCTGTTTTTT.

This clonotype was picked up many times. This chain links TRBV7-2 with TRBJ2-2; perhaps TRBD2 as D (5 bases). This CDR3 has 13 residues. CDR1 SGHTA and CDR2 FQGNSA come from the germline V gene. V was cut by 2 bases and J by 5 bases, with 6 bases left in between. The CDR3 reads CASSLTGTGELFF. DNA of the CDR3: TGTGCCAGCAGCTTAACGGGAACCGGGGAGCTGTTTTTT.

This clonotype was seen a handful of times. The V gene is TRBV27, the J gene TRBJ2-1; D is unclear. The germline CDR1 and CDR2 sequences are MNHEY and SMNVEV (reference sequence). The V gene lost 1 base and the J gene lost 0 bases, with 10 bases spanning the gap. The CDR3 is 16 residues long. This CDR3 is CASSLFQTSSYNEQFF. CDR3 coding DNA: TGTGCCAGCAGTTTATTCCAGACAAGCTCCTACAATGAGCAGTTCTTC.

This clonotype was seen a handful of times. The V and J genes are TRBV7-3 and TRBJ2-1; D is perhaps TRBD1 (8 bases). Germline CDR1 is SGHTA and CDR2 is FQGTGA. This CDR3 spans 15 amino acids. V gave up 5 bases and J gave up 4 bases, with 15 bases separating them. The CDR3 DNA follows: TGTGCCAGCAGCCCACAGGGGGGGCGATACAATGAGCAGTTCTTC. Protein: CASSPQGGRYNEQFF.

This clonotype has only one observation. The V call is TRBV9, the J call TRBJ2-3; D not resolved. This CDR3 has 11 amino acids. Germline loops: CDR1 SGDLS, CDR2 YYNGEE. V lost 0 bases, J lost 8 bases, and 4 bases lay in between. CDR3 bases: TGTGCCAGCAGCGTAGACTCTACGCAGTATTTT. The encoded protein is CASSVDSTQYF.

V is TRBV29-1 and J is TRBJ1-2; possible D gene TRBD1, 6 bases. The ends were cut back, 6 bases at V and 0 bases at J, with 11 bases in the middle. Germline lookup yields CDR1 SQVTM and CDR2 ANQGSEA. The CDR3 spans 13 residues. The CDR3 bases are TGCAGCGTCCGGGACACGACTAACTATGGCTACACCTTC. The encoded protein is CSVRDTTNYGYTF.

The CDR3 DNA reads as TGTGCCAGCAGTGCCGGGACACCAAATACGCAGTATTTT. It specifies CASSAGTPNTQYF. This chain joins TRBV6-2 or TRBV6-3 and TRBJ2-3, with TRBD1 as a possible D gene (6 bases). This CDR3 is built from 13 residues. The germline V gene encodes CDR1 MNHEY and CDR2 SVGEGT. Trimming took 5 bases from V and 7 from J, leaving 13 bases between them.

In this sample, this clonotype turned up a few times. The CDR3 loop is CASSPRSSGTLETQYF. DNA for the CDR3: TGTGCCAGCAGCCCCCGGTCTAGCGGGACTCTCGAGACCCAGTACTTC. The chain employs TRBV11-2 and TRBJ2-5; 9 nucleotides agree with TRBD2. After removal of 5 bases from V and 5 bases from J, the junction contained 12 bases not matched to a gene. The CDR3 spans 16 residues. From germline, CDR1 is SGHAT and CDR2 FQNNGV.

The chain joins TRBV4-1 to TRBJ2-7; the D is unclear. The CDR3 has 11 amino acids. CDR1 and CDR2 (germline): MGHRA, YSYEKL. Trimming left V 1 base short and J 6 bases short, with 4 bases between. In nucleotides, the CDR3 is TGCGCCAGCAGCCAAGGACGCGAGCAGTACTTC. It encodes CASSQGREQYF.

The V and J genes are TRBV5-4 and TRBJ2-7; D not resolved. Trimming removed 9 bases from V and 0 bases from J, with 13 bases in between. The CDR3 spans 13 residues. The germline V gene has CDR1 SGHNT and CDR2 YYREEE (reference sequence). The CDR3 bases are TGTGCCACGGGCCGGGCTAGCTCCTACGAGCAGTACTTC. Translated: CATGRASSYEQYF.

The sample holds many counts of this clonotype. The chain carries TRBV11-3 and TRBJ2-7, with 7 bases fitting TRBD2. The V gene's germline CDR1 is SGHNT and CDR2 YENEEA. The CDR3 totals 12 residues. V shed 8 bases, J shed 7 bases, and the junction held 8 bases outside the gene matches. CDR3 DNA: TGTGCCAGCGGTGCCGGCGGGGGAGAGCAGTACTTC. This sequence encodes CASGAGGGEQYF.

Worth noting for this clonotype: Possible read error: a much larger clone is one base away. Written as DNA, the CDR3 is TGTGCCAGCAGCTTAGAGGGGGGGGGGAGTAGTGCTGAAGCTTTCTTT. This gives the protein CASSLEGGGSSAEAFF. This sequence joins TRBV7-2 and TRBJ1-1, with D possibly being TRBD1 (6 bases). Germline V gene lookup returns CDR1 SGHTA and CDR2 FQGNSA. V lost 1 base to trimming and J lost 6 bases, with 18 bases between them. The CDR3 loop spans 16 amino acids.

V usage is TRBV2 and J usage is TRBJ2-1; 8 bases line up with TRBD2. V lost 6 bases to trimming and J lost 5 bases; unmatched junction nucleotides: 6. The length of the CDR3 is 14 residues. Per the germline V gene, CDR1 is SNHLY and CDR2 is FYNNEI. The CDR3 region has the DNA TGTGCCAGCAGGGGACCGCGGGAGGACAATGAGCAGTTCTTC. Protein sequence: CASRGPREDNEQFF.

V usage is TRBV5-5 and J usage is TRBJ2-7; 10 bases are shared with TRBD2. V dropped 2 bases and J dropped 2; count of bases not matched to a gene: 4. Germline CDR1 and CDR2: SGHKS and YYEKEE (reference sequence). The CDR3 length is 15 residues. The CDR3 here is CASSLIAGGPYEQYF. CDR3 nucleotides: TGTGCCAGCAGCTTAATAGCGGGAGGACCCTACGAGCAGTACTTC.

This clonotype was seen a few times. J is TRBJ2-2 and V is TRBV7-6; D is unresolved. Per the germline V gene, CDR1 is SGHVS and CDR2 is FNYEAQ. The CDR3 spans 11 residues. Trimming pared 1 base from V and 7 bases from J, leaving 1 base between. CDR3 in DNA: TGTGCCAGCAGCTTAGTCGGGGAGCTGTTTTTT. It codes for CASSLVGELFF.

In its sample, this clonotype was seen a few times. This sequence joins TRBV9 and TRBJ1-2; D is unresolved. There are 15 residues in the CDR3. The V gene lost 4 bases and the J gene lost 5 bases, with 18 bases spanning the gap. Germline values: CDR1 SGDLS, CDR2 YYNGEE. Written as DNA, the CDR3 is TGTGCCAGCAGCCCCCCCCTGAGGGCGGGTTATGGCTACACCTTC. It encodes CASSPPLRAGYGYTF.

The chain uses TRBV20-1 and TRBJ1-2; 8 bases match TRBD1. Germline V CDR1 and CDR2: DFQATT, SNEGSKA (reference sequence). The junction had 6 bases not matched to a gene; V was cut back by 0 bases and J by 6 bases. The CDR3 is 14 amino acids. DNA for the CDR3: TGCAGTGCTAGAGATAAGAGGGACAGGAATGGCTACACCTTC. Translation gives CSARDKRDRNGYTF.

This clonotype was detected once. V gene TRBV27 combines with J gene TRBJ1-2; D is unclear. This CDR3 is 12 amino acids long. The germline CDR1 and CDR2 sequences are MNHEY and SMNVEV (reference sequence). The V end lost 8 bases, the J end lost 8 bases, and 15 bases lay between the germline ends. CDR3 amino acids: CASAPGIGGYTF. Written as DNA, the CDR3 is TGTGCCAGCGCCCCCGGGATAGGCGGCTACACCTTC.